Listed below are T cell receptor beta chains from one sample, sequenced in a study of cytomegalovirus exposure and HLA in healthy donors. Some clones are missing from TCRdb's copy, which holds only in-frame ones; the method was immunoSEQ multiplex PCR. The sample lists around 230,000 clones, around 76% occurring once. The sequenced sample consisted of PBMCs. The receptors were sampled from a middle-aged man in good health and CMV-seropositive. The CDR3 runs from the conserved cysteine through the conserved F or W. The D gene is left open where the match is weak. The size of a clone is reported for some rows only, either as once, few or many, or as a class for expanded clones.

clone size	V gene	D gene	J gene	CDR3 DNA	CDR3 protein
few	TRBV30	-	TRBJ1-6	TGTGCCTGGAGTACACAGATGAATTCACCCCTCCACTTT	CAWSTQMNSPLHF
-	TRBV25-1	-	TRBJ1-2	TGTGCCAGCAGTTCCCCGGCGGGACGGCGCTATGGCTACACCTTC	CASSSPAGRRYGYTF
-	TRBV6-1	-	TRBJ1-1	TGTGCCAGCAGGTCGGGTTCGGTCACTGAAGCTTTCTTT	CASRSGSVTEAFF
-	TRBV7-8	-	TRBJ2-7	TGTGCCAGCAGCTCCTTAGGGCGAGGGCTAACCTACGAGCAGTACTTC	CASSSLGRGLTYEQYF
once	TRBV11-2	-	TRBJ1-1	TGTGCCAGCAGCTTAGAGACAGGAGGAGGCACTGAAGCTTTCTTT	CASSLETGGGTEAFF
few	TRBV29-1	-	TRBJ2-3	TGCAGCGTTCAGTCCACAGATACGCAGTATTTT	CSVQSTDTQYF
-	TRBV29-1	TRBD2	TRBJ2-2	TGCAGCGTCCGGACTAGCGCCGGGGAGCTGTTTTTT	CSVRTSAGELFF
-	TRBV2	-	TRBJ1-1	TGTGCCAGCAGTGAAGATAGGGCGGGGTTGGGCACTGAAGCTTTCTTT	CASSEDRAGLGTEAFF
once	TRBV9	TRBD1	TRBJ2-1	TGTGCCAGCGGTACTTTCGGGACAGGGGGTCATGAGCAGTTCTTC	CASGTFGTGGHEQFF
-	TRBV14	TRBD1	TRBJ1-1	TGTGCCAGCAGCCTTCCGGGACAGGGCATTGCTGAAGCTTTCTTT	CASSLPGQGIAEAFF
-	TRBV5-8	TRBD1	TRBJ1-3	TGTGCCAGCAGCATCTGGACAGGCTTCTCTGGAAACACCATATATTTT	CASSIWTGFSGNTIYF
few	TRBV9	-	TRBJ2-3	TGTGCCAGCAGCGAGAGCCTCACAGATACGCAGTATTTT	CASSESLTDTQYF
-	TRBV30	TRBD2	TRBJ2-1	TGTGCCTGGAGCGCCTGGAGCGGGAGAGGCAATGAGCAGTTCTTC	CAWSAWSGRGNEQFF
-	TRBV19	TRBD1	TRBJ1-1	TGTGCCAGTAGTAGTACGACAATGGGACAGGGGACTGAAGCTTTCTTT	CASSSTTMGQGTEAFF
-	TRBV6-1	-	TRBJ2-7	TGTGCCAGCAGTGAAATACTAACTAGCTCCTACGAGCAGTACTTC	CASSEILTSSYEQYF
few	TRBV2	-	TRBJ1-2	TGTGCCAGCACGGACACCGCTAACTATGGCTACACCTTC	CASTDTANYGYTF
-	TRBV6-6	TRBD1	TRBJ1-1	TGTGCCAGCAGTTCATCGGACAGGGCGGGGACGAAGGCTTTCTTT	CASSSSDRAGTKAFF
-	TRBV5-4	-	TRBJ2-7	TGTGCCAGCAGCTTTTTCAGGGACTACGAGCAGTACTTC	CASSFFRDYEQYF
-	TRBV6-5	-	TRBJ2-2	TGTGCCAGCGGGTTTTCAGGGAACACCGGGGAGCTGTTTTTT	CASGFSGNTGELFF
once	TRBV7-9	TRBD2	TRBJ2-5	TGTTCCAGCAGCTTATTCCTCGGGGGTAGCGGGAGAGGGGAGACCCAGTACTTC	CSSSLFLGGSGRGETQYF